This T cell receptor beta chain was obtained from a study of T-cell reconstitution after alpha-beta-depleted transplantation in children. Trimming cost V 1 base and J 4 bases; bases outside gene matches: 5. This CDR3 has 16 amino acids. From germline, CDR1 is LGHDT and CDR2 YNNKEL (reference sequence). This sample's TCRbeta library carried unique molecular identifier barcodes. TCRdb reprocessed the PCR reads with MiXCR, giving one entry per CDR3 protein. Here the sample spans about 540,000 distinct CDR3 sequences, around 17% being singletons. The sequence came from a human donor who donated a stem cell graft to a child with acute lymphoblastic leukemia. The material was PBMCs from the stem cell graft donor, obtained from the stem cell graft. This chain joins TRBV3-1 and TRBJ2-1; TRBD1 matches 9 bases. CDR3 sequence: CASSQGGTGIYNEQFF. CDR3 sequence (DNA): TGTGCCAGCAGCCAAGGGGGGACAGGGATTTACAATGAGCAGTTCTTC.